Sequencing of this T cell receptor (beta chain) was carried out in a study of T cell repertoires in cytomegalovirus infection. As for the study in general: Based on public TCR beta signatures, there were indications of CMV infection and of a matching HLA type. Study conclusions and caveats: HLA-C-restricted CMV clonotypes gave the most frequent clonotype in two of eight donors.

MiXCR, run by TCRdb on the reads, gives a single entry per CDR3 protein. The table records 200,000 or so distinct CDR3 sequences, about 39% of them present only once. A remark on this clonotype: Its target is not known.

Germline V gene lookup returns CDR1 SGHAT and CDR2 FQNNGV. There are 11 residues in the CDR3. Deletions cut 8 bases from V and 6 bases from J, with 9 bases between. This sequence joins TRBV11-2 and TRBJ2-3, with D unclear. This clonotype was sampled from a human donor in good health (CMV status not recorded). Some clones in this sample may be carry-over from other donors' samples. The starting material was CD8+ T cells from cultured PBMCs, obtained from culture after CMV antigen stimulation. CDR3 DNA sequence: TGTGCCAGCGGATTCGGCGATACGCAGTATTTT. Translating it yields CASGFGDTQYF.